The 3 T cell receptor beta chains reported below all come from one sample, sequenced in a study of Graves' ophthalmopathy and Graves' hyperthyroidism (dated by TCRdb to 2016 to 2019). Sequencing took place on an Illumina HiSeq 2000. TCR beta CDR3 regions were amplified from RNA transcripts for repertoire sequencing. A first-round RT-PCR used HTBI primers with the Qiagen OneStep RT-PCR kit, followed by a second-round multiplex PCR, size selection and purification. TCRdb's own reprocessing of the public reads used fastp at Q25 and MiXCR and kept productive beta chains. Each CDR3 protein gets just one entry, which takes the most common genes and DNA from the rows behind it. For this sample there are approximately 1.2 million distinct CDR3 sequences; roughly two fifths appear just once. The biggest ten clones account for around 10% of the sample. The specimen was peripheral blood or thyroid tissue (not recorded which). The source is an adult man with Graves' hyperthyroidism.

This clonotype came up many times. V is TRBV7-9 and J is TRBJ1-4; D is possibly TRBD1 (5 bases). V lost 7 bases and J lost 8, with 14 bases in between. Per the germline V gene, CDR1 is SEHNR and CDR2 is FQNEAQ (reference sequence). CDR3 length: 13 amino acids. The CDR3 nucleotides read TGTGCCAGCACCCCGGACGGGGGAGAAAAACTGTTTTTT. Its translation is CASTPDGGEKLFF.

This clonotype showed up just a few times. The chain couples TRBV20-1 to TRBJ2-2; either TRBD1 or TRBD2 may supply D (6 bases each). V lost 2 bases, J lost 3 bases, and 13 bases lay in between. Per germline, CDR1 DFQATT and CDR2 SNEGSKA (reference sequence). This CDR3 region has 15 residues. The CDR3, as DNA: TGCAGTGCTAGACCCCGGGGGCGGTACACCGGGGAGCTGTTTTTT. This translates into CSARPRGRYTGELFF.

This clonotype was found many times. J is TRBJ1-1 and V is TRBV7-3; possibly TRBD1 for D (5 bases). V was trimmed by 5 bases and J by 4 bases, leaving 11 bases between them. CDR1 and CDR2 from the germline V gene are SGHTA and FQGTGA. This CDR3 region has 13 residues. CDR3 in DNA: TGTGCCAGCAGCCCAAACGGGGGCACTGAAGCTTTCTTT. Its protein product is CASSPNGGTEAFF.